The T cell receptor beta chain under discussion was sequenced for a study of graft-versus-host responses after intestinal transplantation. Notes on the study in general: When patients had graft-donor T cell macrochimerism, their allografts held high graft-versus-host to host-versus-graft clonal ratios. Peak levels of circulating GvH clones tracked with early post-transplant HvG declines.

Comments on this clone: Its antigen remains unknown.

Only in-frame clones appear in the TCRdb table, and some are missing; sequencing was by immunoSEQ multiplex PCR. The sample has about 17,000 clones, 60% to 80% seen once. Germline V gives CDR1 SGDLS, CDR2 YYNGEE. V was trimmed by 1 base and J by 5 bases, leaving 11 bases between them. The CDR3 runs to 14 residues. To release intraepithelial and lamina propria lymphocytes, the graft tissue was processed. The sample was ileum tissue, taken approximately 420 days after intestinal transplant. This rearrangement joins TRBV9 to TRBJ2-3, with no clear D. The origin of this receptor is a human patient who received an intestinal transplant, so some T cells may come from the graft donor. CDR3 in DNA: TGTGCCAGCAGCGTAAGACCGCTGGGAGATACGCAGTATTTT. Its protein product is CASSVRPLGDTQYF.